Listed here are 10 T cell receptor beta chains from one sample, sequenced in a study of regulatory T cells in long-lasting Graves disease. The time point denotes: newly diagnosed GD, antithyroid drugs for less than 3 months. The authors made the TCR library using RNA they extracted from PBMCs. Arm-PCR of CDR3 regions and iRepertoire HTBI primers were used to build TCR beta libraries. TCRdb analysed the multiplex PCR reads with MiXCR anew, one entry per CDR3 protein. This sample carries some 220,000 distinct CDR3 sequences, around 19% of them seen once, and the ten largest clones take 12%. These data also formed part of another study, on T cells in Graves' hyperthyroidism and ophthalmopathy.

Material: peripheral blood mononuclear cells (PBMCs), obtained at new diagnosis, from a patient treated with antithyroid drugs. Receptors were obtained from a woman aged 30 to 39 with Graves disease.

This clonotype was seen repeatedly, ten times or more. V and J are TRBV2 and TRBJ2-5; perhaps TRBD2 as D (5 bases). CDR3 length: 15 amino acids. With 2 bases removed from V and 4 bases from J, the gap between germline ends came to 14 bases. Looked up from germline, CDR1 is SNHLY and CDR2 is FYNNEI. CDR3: CASSEIARGGETQYF. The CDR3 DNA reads TGTGCCAGCAGTGAAATTGCCCGGGGTGGAGAGACCCAGTACTTC.

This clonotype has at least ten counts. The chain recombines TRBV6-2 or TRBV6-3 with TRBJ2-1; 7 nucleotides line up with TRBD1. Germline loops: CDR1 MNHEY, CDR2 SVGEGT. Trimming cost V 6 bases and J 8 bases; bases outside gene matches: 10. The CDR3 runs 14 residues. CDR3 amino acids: CASRQTGSGYEQFF. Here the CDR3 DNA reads TGTGCCAGCAGACAGACAGGGTCAGGATATGAGCAGTTCTTC.

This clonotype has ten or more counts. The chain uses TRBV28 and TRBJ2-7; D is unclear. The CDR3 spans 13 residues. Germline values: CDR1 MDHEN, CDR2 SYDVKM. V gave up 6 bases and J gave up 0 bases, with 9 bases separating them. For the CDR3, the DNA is TGTGCCAGCAGCATCGGGTTCTCCTACGAGCAGTACTTC. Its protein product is CASSIGFSYEQYF.

CDR3 region: CATLPAMNTEAFF. CDR3 coding DNA: TGTGCCACCCTACCAGCAATGAACACTGAAGCTTTCTTT. The rearrangement links TRBV7-9 to TRBJ1-1; D uncertain. In germline, CDR1 is SEHNR, CDR2 FQNEAQ (reference sequence). The CDR3 is made up of 13 amino acids. Trimming pared 10 bases from V and 0 bases from J, leaving 12 bases between.

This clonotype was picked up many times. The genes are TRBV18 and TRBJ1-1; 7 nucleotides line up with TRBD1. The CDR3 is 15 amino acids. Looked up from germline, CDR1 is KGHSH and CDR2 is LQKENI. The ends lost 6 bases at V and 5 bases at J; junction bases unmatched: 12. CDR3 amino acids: CASSPEQGRLTEAFF. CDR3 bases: TGTGCCAGCTCTCCCGAACAGGGGAGATTGACTGAAGCTTTCTTT.

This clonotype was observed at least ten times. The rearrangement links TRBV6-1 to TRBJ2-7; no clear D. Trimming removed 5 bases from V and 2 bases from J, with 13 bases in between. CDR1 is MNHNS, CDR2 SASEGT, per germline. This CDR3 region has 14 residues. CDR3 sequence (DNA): TGTGCCAGCAGTAACCGGGCTAAAGCCTACGAGCAGTACTTC. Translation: CASSNRAKAYEQYF.

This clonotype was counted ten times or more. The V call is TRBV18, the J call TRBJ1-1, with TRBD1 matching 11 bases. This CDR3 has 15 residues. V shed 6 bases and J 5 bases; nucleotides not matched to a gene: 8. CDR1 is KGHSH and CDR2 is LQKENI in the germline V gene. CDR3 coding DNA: TGTGCCAGCTCTCCCGAGGGACAGGGGGTAACTGAAGCTTTCTTT. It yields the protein CASSPEGQGVTEAFF.

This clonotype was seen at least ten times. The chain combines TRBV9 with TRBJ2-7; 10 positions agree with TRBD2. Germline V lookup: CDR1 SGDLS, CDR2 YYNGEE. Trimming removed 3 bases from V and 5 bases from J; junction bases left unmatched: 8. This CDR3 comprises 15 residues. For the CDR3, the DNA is TGTGCCAGCAGCGCGCTAGCGGGAGTTTTCGACGAGCAGTACTTC. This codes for CASSALAGVFDEQYF. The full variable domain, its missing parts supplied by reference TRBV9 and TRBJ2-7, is DSGVTQTPKHLITATGQRVTLRCSPRSGDLSVYWYQQSLDQGLQFLIQYYNGEERAKGNILERFSAQQFPDLHSELNLSSLELGDSALYFCASSALAGVFDEQYFGPGTRLTVT.

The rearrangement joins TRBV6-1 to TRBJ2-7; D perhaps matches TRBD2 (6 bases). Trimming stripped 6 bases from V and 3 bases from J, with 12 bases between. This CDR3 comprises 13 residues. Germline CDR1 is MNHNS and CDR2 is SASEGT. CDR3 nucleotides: TGTGCCAGCAGGAGGACCGGGAGCTACGAGCAGTACTTC. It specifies CASRRTGSYEQYF.

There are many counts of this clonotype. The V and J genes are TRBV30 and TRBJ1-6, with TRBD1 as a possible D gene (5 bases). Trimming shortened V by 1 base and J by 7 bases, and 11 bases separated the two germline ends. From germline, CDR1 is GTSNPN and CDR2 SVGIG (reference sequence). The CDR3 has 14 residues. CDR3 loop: CAWSEGTWNSPLHF. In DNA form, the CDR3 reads TGTGCCTGGAGTGAAGGGACCTGGAATTCACCCCTCCACTTT.